In its sample, the clone carrying this T cell receptor (beta chain) was seen many times. Amplified material comprised TCR beta CDR3 regions derived from RNA transcripts. Amplification began with first-round RT-PCR using HTBI primers, then second-round multiplex PCR was performed. TCRdb redid the calling of the multiplex PCR reads with MiXCR, one entry per CDR3 protein. Among about 400,000 distinct CDR3 sequences, approximately 15% were seen once, and the ten largest hold approximately 7%. Germline trimming cut 8 bases from V and 2 bases from J; bases unmatched to any gene: 7. The CDR3 runs to 14 residues. Germline CDR1 reads MNHEY; CDR2 reads SVGAGI. This record belongs to a study of Graves' ophthalmopathy and Graves' hyperthyroidism. Hyperthyroidism cases were recent diagnoses of under 2 months' duration in people aged 18 to 65.

Sequenced input: peripheral blood. This chain uses TRBV6-5 with TRBJ2-5, with TRBD1 identical over 8 bases. This TCR was sampled from a woman aged 18-29 years with stable Graves' hyperthyroidism. The CDR3 DNA follows: TGTGCCAGCGGCGGGCAGGGGGCTCAAGAGACCCAGTACTTC. Encoded protein: CASGGQGAQETQYF.